Below are 13 T cell receptor beta chains sequenced from a single sample in a study of T-cell memory formation after mild COVID-19 (dated by TCRdb to the early 2020s). The method behind the library was 5' RACE. For sequencing, an Illumina NovaSeq 6000 was employed. The raw public data were reprocessed by TCRdb itself: fastp quality trimming at Q25, MiXCR clonotype calling, in-frame beta chains only. Entries that share a CDR3 protein sequence are merged under the most common genes and DNA. Counted in this sample were roughly 310,000 distinct CDR3 sequences; roughly 15% of them appeared once. 20% to 25% of the sample is taken by the ten largest. The sequenced sample consisted of PBMCs or a T cell subset sorted from them (not recorded which). The receptors derive from a man younger than 35 who had mild COVID-19 (a few samples of this study predate the infection). The sample titles of this study are shuffled in the database, so cell type and time point are left out; the donor was told from shared clones.

This chain links TRBV10-2 with TRBJ2-3, with TRBD2 matching 12 bases. This CDR3 contains 19 residues. V was pared by 0 bases and J by 6 bases, with 13 bases of the junction left unmatched. Germline V gene data show CDR1 as WSHSY and CDR2 as SAAADI. The CDR3 DNA is TGCGCCAGCAGTGAGTCGGCTCTAGCGGGGGGGCTCGTCATGGATACGCAGTATTTT. Its translation: CASSESALAGGLVMDTQYF.

This clonotype was observed a handful of times. This chain uses TRBV13 with TRBJ2-7; tentative D call: TRBD2 (6 bases). CDR1 and CDR2 (germline): PRHDT, FYEKMQ (reference sequence). With 5 bases removed from V and 4 bases from J, the gap between germline ends came to 18 bases. This CDR3 spans 15 amino acids. In DNA form, the CDR3 reads TGTGCCAGCAGCCCGGGGCGGAGCGGGCTGTACGAGCAGTACGTC. Translating gives CASSPGRSGLYEQYV.

This rearrangement joins TRBV4-1 to TRBJ1-3; D is possibly TRBD1 (5 bases). CDR3 length equals 14 residues. Germline CDR1 is MGHRA and CDR2 is YSYEKL. Trimming took 8 bases from V and 7 from J, leaving 18 bases between them. CDR3 DNA sequence: TGCGCCAGCCACGGGGGAACCGAAAGGAACACCATATATTTT. It specifies CASHGGTERNTIYF.

The chain uses TRBV7-8 and TRBJ1-1; 9 bases are a match to TRBD1. CDR1 and CDR2 from the germline V gene are SGHVS and FQNEAQ. This CDR3 contains 16 residues. J gave up 3 bases and V 5 bases, and 10 bases lay outside the gene matches. CDR3 in amino acids: CASSPKSGTGHTEAFF. The CDR3 bases are TGTGCCAGCAGCCCCAAGTCCGGGACAGGGCACACTGAAGCTTTCTTT.

This chain joins TRBV4-1 and TRBJ1-4; D remains unclear. Germline-derived CDR1 and CDR2 are MGHRA and YSYEKL. The CDR3 totals 13 residues. V dropped 1 base and J dropped 8 bases, with 8 bases sitting between them. CDR3 sequence: CASSQGRAEKLFF. The CDR3 nucleotides are TGCGCCAGCAGCCAAGGCAGAGCCGAAAAACTGTTTTTT.

This chain uses TRBV5-1 with TRBJ2-5; TRBD2 is a possible D gene (5 bases). V lost 4 bases, J lost 1 base, and 14 bases lay in between. The germline gives CDR1 SGHRS, CDR2 YFSETQ. The CDR3 is made up of 15 amino acids. The chain's CDR3 is CASSPPGGVQETQYF. DNA for the CDR3: TGCGCCAGCAGCCCACCCGGAGGAGTCCAAGAGACCCAGTACTTC.

This clonotype showed up just a few times. The chain uses TRBV4-1 and TRBJ2-1; 9 bases match TRBD1. The germline CDR1 and CDR2 sequences are MGHRA and YSYEKL. The junction had 4 bases not matched to a gene; V was cut back by 0 bases and J by 4 bases. The CDR3 runs to 16 residues. CDR3 bases: TGCGCCAGCAGCCAAGAGCCGGGACAGGGATACAATGAGCAGTTCTTC. As protein: CASSQEPGQGYNEQFF.

This clonotype was observed a few times. V usage is TRBV10-3 and J usage is TRBJ1-1; TRBD1 is a possible D gene (5 bases). Germline loops: CDR1 ENHRY, CDR2 SYGVKD. Between the trimmed V and J ends, which lost 11 bases and 1 base, there was a span of 11 bases. The length of the CDR3 is 12 residues. The DNA for the CDR3 is TGTGCCGTGGCTCAGGGGAACACTGAAGCTTTCTTT. It is translated as CAVAQGNTEAFF.

The J gene is TRBJ2-5, the V gene TRBV5-1; D remains unclear. Germline CDR1 reads SGHRS; CDR2 reads YFSETQ. V was clipped by 2 bases and J by 3 bases, with 14 bases between them. The length of the CDR3 is 15 residues. The CDR3 nucleotides are TGCGCCAGCAGCTTATTACCATCACCCGAAGAGACCCAGTACTTC. As protein: CASSLLPSPEETQYF.

This clonotype was picked up many times. The CDR3 DNA sequence: TGCAGTGCTGGGGACAGGGTACGGAAGGAGACCCAGTACTTC. This codes for CSAGDRVRKETQYF. The rearrangement uses TRBV20-1 and TRBJ2-5; 9 nucleotides agree with TRBD1. CDR3 length: 14 amino acids. Germline CDR1 and CDR2: DFQATT and SNEGSKA (reference sequence). V lost 5 bases, J lost 5 bases, and 9 bases stayed unmatched.

This clonotype was seen more than once but under ten times. The chain joins TRBV12-3 or TRBV12-4 to TRBJ2-5, with D perhaps TRBD2 (6 bases). The CDR3 covers 12 residues. V was trimmed by 4 bases and J by 10 bases, leaving 13 bases between them. The CDR3 sequence: CASSWGLADQYF. The CDR3 nucleotides are TGTGCCAGCAGTTGGGGACTTGCTGACCAGTACTTC.

The V gene is TRBV4-2, the J gene TRBJ1-5; D gene unclear. The V end was cut by 3 bases, the J end by 2 bases, with 8 bases between. The CDR3 consists of 14 residues. Per the germline V gene, CDR1 is LGHNA and CDR2 is YNFKEQ. CDR3 protein: CASSHKDGNQPQHF. The DNA for the CDR3 is TGTGCCAGCAGCCATAAAGACGGCAATCAGCCCCAGCATTTT.

This clonotype has a handful of counts. The CDR3 protein is CASNKLSVAGMDIQYF. The DNA for the CDR3 is TGTGCCAGCAACAAGCTATCGGTAGCGGGCATGGACATTCAGTACTTC. V is TRBV5-6 and J is TRBJ2-4; 7 bases line up with TRBD2. The CDR3 runs 16 residues. Germline V gene sequence: CDR1 SGHDT, CDR2 YYEEEE. V gave up 6 bases and J gave up 8 bases; unmatched junction bases: 17. Drawing the rest from reference TRBV5-6 and TRBJ2-4, the complete variable domain is DAGVTQSPTHLIKTRGQQVTLRCSPKSGHDTVSWYQQALGQGPQFIFQYYEEEERQRGNFPDRFSGHQFPNYSSELNVNALLLGDSALYLCASNKLSVAGMDIQYFGAGTRLSVL.